The 22 T cell receptor beta chains reported below all come from one sample, sequenced in a study of blood T cell repertoires in COVID-19. TCRdb keeps only in-frame clones here, not all; method: immunoSEQ multiplex PCR. In the table there are around 120,000 clones, around 90% of which are singletons. The material sequenced was peripheral blood. These receptor sequences come from a woman aged 60-75 years with COVID-19, enrolled during active disease.

The rearrangement links TRBV12-3 or TRBV12-4 to TRBJ1-1; 10 bases are a match to TRBD1. Germline trimming cut 4 bases from V and 14 bases from J; bases unmatched to any gene: 10. This CDR3 is built from 13 residues. CDR3 loop: CASSSRQGAGTFF. CDR3 coding DNA: TGTGCCAGCAGTTCCAGACAGGGGGCAGGGACCTTCTTT.

This sequence joins TRBV6-5 and TRBJ1-1; perhaps TRBD1 as D (5 bases). The CDR3 spans 13 residues. From germline, CDR1 is MNHEY and CDR2 SVGAGI. Trimming pared 10 bases from V and 1 base from J, leaving 13 bases between. As DNA, the CDR3 is TGTGCCACCTCGGAAAGGGGGAACACTGAAGCTTTCTTT. Its translation: CATSERGNTEAFF.

The V and J genes are TRBV5-4 and TRBJ1-5, with TRBD1 as a possible D gene (5 bases). CDR3 length: 13 amino acids. In germline, CDR1 is SGHNT, CDR2 YYREEE (reference sequence). V was cut by 4 bases and J by 5 bases, with 10 bases left in between. CDR3 sequence reads: CASSLDSDQPQHF. DNA for the CDR3: TGTGCCAGCAGCCTAGACAGTGATCAGCCCCAGCATTTT. The entire variable domain, with the rest obtained from reference TRBV5-4 and TRBJ1-5, is as follows: ETGVTQSPTHLIKTRGQQVTLRCSSQSGHNTVSWYQQALGQGPQFIFQYYREEENGRGNFPPRFSGLQFPNYSSELNVNALELDDSALYLCASSLDSDQPQHFGDGTRLSIL.

V gene TRBV5-1 combines with J gene TRBJ2-1; 13 bases line up with TRBD2. CDR1 and CDR2 from the germline V gene are SGHRS and YFSETQ. There are 16 residues in the CDR3. Trimming at V came to 7 bases and at J to 0 bases, leaving 4 bases not matched to a gene. CDR3 sequence: CASQLAGGSSYNEQFF. The CDR3 DNA is TGCGCCAGCCAACTAGCGGGGGGGAGCTCCTACAATGAGCAGTTCTTC.

The chain combines TRBV6-6 with TRBJ2-7; 9 bases match TRBD1. With V trimmed by 2 bases and J by 1 base, 3 bases remained unmatched. Germline V gene sequence: CDR1 MNHNY, CDR2 SVGAGI (reference sequence). The CDR3 loop spans 15 amino acids. The CDR3 region is CASSYPDRGSYEQYF. The CDR3 nucleotides read TGTGCCAGCAGTTACCCGGACAGGGGTTCCTACGAGCAGTACTTC.

V is TRBV7-9 and J is TRBJ2-7; D remains unclear. Trimming stripped 7 bases from V and 2 bases from J, with 12 bases between. CDR1 and CDR2 (germline): SEHNR, FQNEAQ (reference sequence). The CDR3 is made up of 13 amino acids. CDR3 protein: CASTNLEAYEQYF. CDR3 bases: TGTGCCAGCACCAATCTCGAGGCCTACGAGCAGTACTTC.

The chain recombines TRBV4-3 with TRBJ2-3; 8 bases line up with TRBD1. From germline, CDR1 is LGHNA and CDR2 YSLEER. Trimming cost V 1 base and J 7 bases; bases outside gene matches: 7. The CDR3 sequence is 15 residues long. Here the CDR3 DNA reads TGCGCCAGCAGCCAAGGCCGGACAGGGTCAAATACGCAGTATTTT. Its protein is CASSQGRTGSNTQYF.

This sequence joins TRBV18 and TRBJ2-7; possible D gene TRBD1, 5 bases. V was cut by 0 bases and J by 6 bases, with 15 bases left in between. The CDR3 runs 15 residues. The germline gives CDR1 KGHSH, CDR2 LQKENI. CDR3 nucleotide sequence: TGTGCCAGCTCACCACCGGTTGGACACCCTCGCGAGCAGTACTTC. Protein sequence: CASSPPVGHPREQYF.

This clone has a single count. V gene TRBV3-1 (or the pseudogene TRBV3-2) combines with J gene TRBJ2-2, with 8 nucleotides matching TRBD1. The CDR3 loop spans 15 amino acids. Germline trimming cut 2 bases from V and 6 bases from J; bases unmatched to any gene: 5. CDR1 LGHDT and CDR2 YNNKEL come from the germline V gene (reference sequence). CDR3 DNA sequence: TGTGCCAGCAGCCAATTGACAGGGGATCCCGGGGAGCTGTTTTTT. This sequence encodes CASSQLTGDPGELFF.

The chain uses TRBV7-9 and TRBJ2-7; 11 bases align to TRBD1. This CDR3 has 17 residues. J lost 6 bases, V lost 2 bases, and 12 bases had no gene match. Germline CDR1 SEHNR, CDR2 FQNEAQ (reference sequence). The CDR3 is CASSLSPGQGDPGEQYF. For the CDR3, the DNA is TGTGCCAGCAGCTTATCGCCGGGACAGGGGGATCCAGGCGAGCAGTACTTC.

The rearrangement links TRBV18 to TRBJ1-4; TRBD1 might be the D (6 bases). The V end lost 4 bases, the J end lost 3 bases, and 18 bases lay between the germline ends. The CDR3 consists of 17 residues. Germline V gene data show CDR1 as KGHSH and CDR2 as LQKENI. The CDR3 sequence is CASSQRGHGQPNEKLFF. In DNA, the CDR3 is TGTGCCAGCTCACAGCGAGGGCATGGACAGCCTAATGAAAAACTGTTTTTT.

This chain connects TRBV4-2 to TRBJ1-3, with 9 bases that match TRBD1. Germline V gives CDR1 LGHNA, CDR2 YNFKEQ. The CDR3 extends over 17 amino acids. The ends lost 1 base at V and 4 bases at J; junction bases unmatched: 8. This CDR3 reads CASSQVLIGTGGNTIYF. CDR3 DNA: TGTGCCAGCAGCCAAGTTTTGATCGGGACAGGGGGAAACACCATATATTTT.

This clone was detected a few times. The chain employs TRBV19 and TRBJ1-1; 9 positions match TRBD1. Germline CDR1 is LNHDA and CDR2 is SQIVND (reference sequence). V shed 4 bases, J shed 4 bases, and the junction held 4 bases outside the gene matches. The CDR3 is 14 residues long. The CDR3 reads CASSTTGGLTEAFF. CDR3 DNA: TGTGCCAGTAGTACTACAGGGGGCCTCACTGAAGCTTTCTTT. The whole variable domain, filled in from reference TRBV19 and TRBJ1-1, reads DGGITQSPKYLFRKEGQNVTLSCEQNLNHDAMYWYRQDPGQGLRLIYYSQIVNDFQKGDIAEGYSVSREKKESFPLTVTSAQKNPTAFYLCASSTTGGLTEAFFGQGTRLTVV.

The rearrangement links TRBV3-1 (or the pseudogene TRBV3-2) to TRBJ1-1; 9 positions match TRBD1. Germline V lookup: CDR1 LGHDT, CDR2 YNNKEL (reference sequence). Trimming at V came to 5 bases and at J to 3 bases, leaving 1 base not matched to a gene. This CDR3 spans 13 amino acids. The CDR3 spells CASSGTGHTEAFF. Written as DNA, the CDR3 is TGTGCCAGCAGCGGGACAGGGCACACTGAAGCTTTCTTT.

V and J are TRBV6-5 and TRBJ1-1; tentatively, D is TRBD1 (6 bases). In germline, CDR1 is MNHEY, CDR2 SVGAGI. This CDR3 region has 14 residues. V was pared by 6 bases and J by 3 bases, with 14 bases between. In DNA form, the CDR3 reads TGTGCCAGCAGCCTACAGGGTTCTGACACTGAAGCTTTCTTT. Encoded protein: CASSLQGSDTEAFF.

The rearrangement joins TRBV15 to TRBJ2-7, with 12 bases matching TRBD1. Germline V gives CDR1 LNHNV, CDR2 YYDKDF (reference sequence). There are 16 residues in the CDR3. Losses at the gene ends were 1 base for V and 6 bases for J; bases not matched to a gene: 7. CDR3 loop: CATSRAAGTGGSEQYF. CDR3 DNA: TGTGCCACCAGCAGAGCTGCCGGGACAGGGGGCAGCGAGCAGTACTTC.

This clone was seen only once. The CDR3 DNA reads TGTGCCAGCAGCCCAGTCGGTAGGGGAAACACTGAAGCTTTCTTT. Translated, it gives CASSPVGRGNTEAFF. This rearrangement joins TRBV13 to TRBJ1-1, with TRBD1 as a possible D gene (5 bases). Germline CDR1 reads PRHDT; CDR2 reads FYEKMQ (reference sequence). The length of the CDR3 is 15 residues. Trimming cost V 5 bases and J 2 bases, with 15 bases left between them.

This chain links TRBV6-5 with TRBJ1-6, with 8 nucleotides matching TRBD1. CDR1 MNHEY and CDR2 SVGAGI come from the germline V gene. The ends lost 6 bases at V and 8 bases at J; junction bases unmatched: 9. This CDR3 has 15 amino acids. The CDR3 nucleotides read TGTGCCAGCAGGCCAGGGGACAGGTCCGATTCACCCCTCCACTTT. The encoded protein is CASRPGDRSDSPLHF.

The chain is built from TRBV9 and TRBJ2-5, with D tentatively TRBD2 (6 bases). Trimming took off 0 bases at V and 1 base at J, with 10 bases between the two ends. In germline, CDR1 is SGDLS, CDR2 YYNGEE. The CDR3 covers 15 residues. In DNA, the CDR3 is TGTGCCAGCAGCGTAGGGGCTAGCGCCCAAGAGACCCAGTACTTC. This encodes CASSVGASAQETQYF.

The table lists this clone with a few counts. The genes are TRBV9 and TRBJ1-2; D not resolved. Deletions cut 0 bases from V and 4 bases from J, with 10 bases between. Germline CDR1 is SGDLS and CDR2 is YYNGEE. The CDR3 spans 14 residues. The CDR3 sequence is CASSVGEGPYGYTF. The CDR3 DNA reads TGTGCCAGCAGCGTAGGTGAGGGCCCCTATGGCTACACCTTC.

This clone was detected only once. V is TRBV5-1 and J is TRBJ1-6, with 7 nucleotides matching TRBD1. The length of the CDR3 is 17 residues. CDR1 and CDR2 (germline): SGHRS, YFSETQ. The trim removed 4 bases at V and 5 bases at J, leaving 12 bases unmatched. The CDR3 here is CASSRSPGQADNSPLHF. CDR3 coding DNA: TGCGCCAGCAGCCGGTCCCCAGGACAGGCCGATAATTCACCCCTCCACTTT.

This rearrangement joins TRBV19 to TRBJ2-1; TRBD2 matches 10 bases. The V and J ends lost 5 bases and 9 bases, in that order; junction bases with no gene match: 10. Per the germline V gene, CDR1 is LNHDA and CDR2 is SQIVND (reference sequence). This CDR3 is 15 amino acids long. CDR3 residues: CASSSAGGASGEQFF. The CDR3, as DNA: TGTGCCAGTAGTTCAGCGGGGGGGGCTTCTGGTGAGCAGTTCTTC.